One and the same sample provided the 32 T cell receptor beta chains below, sequenced in a study of T cell repertoires in cytomegalovirus infection. What these receptors recognize is not known. TCRdb reanalysed the reads using MiXCR and keeps one entry per CDR3 protein. The table shows around 900,000 distinct CDR3 sequences, with 31% occurring only once. The sequencing here drew on cultured CD8+ T cells from PBMCs, taken from culture after CMV antigen stimulation. These receptors originate from a human donor in good health (CMV status not recorded). Some clones in this sample may be carry-over from other donors' samples.

V usage is TRBV15 and J usage is TRBJ2-1; D is perhaps TRBD1 or TRBD2 (5 bases each). Germline V gene sequence: CDR1 LNHNV, CDR2 YYDKDF (reference sequence). The CDR3 runs to 15 residues. V lost 4 bases and J lost 7, with 17 bases in between. Here the CDR3 reads CATSNRAEGENEQFF. In DNA form, the CDR3 reads TGTGCCACCAGCAATCGAGCGGAAGGGGAAAATGAGCAGTTCTTC.

There are a few counts of this clonotype. The genes are TRBV10-3 and TRBJ2-7; 11 nucleotides match TRBD1. The CDR3 length is 20 residues. After removal of 6 bases from V and 0 bases from J, the junction contained 19 bases not matched to a gene. CDR1 is ENHRY and CDR2 is SYGVKD in the germline V gene. In DNA form, the CDR3 reads TGTGCCATCAGCAGAAGGACAGGGGGCAATCGGTCTATGAGCTCCTACGAGCAGTACTTC. Residues: CAISRRTGGNRSMSSYEQYF.

This clonotype was counted a few times. V gene TRBV29-1 combines with J gene TRBJ2-1; TRBD1 or TRBD2 may be the D gene (6 bases each). Deletions cut 4 bases from V and 6 bases from J, with 16 bases between. CDR3 length equals 14 residues. The V gene's germline CDR1 is SQVTM and CDR2 ANQGSEA. The CDR3 DNA reads as TGCAGCGTTGTCCCACCGGGGGCCCTCAATGAGCAGTTCTTC. Translation: CSVVPPGALNEQFF.

This clonotype was found a few times. The chain couples TRBV4-3 to TRBJ1-3; D unresolved. The germline CDR1 and CDR2 sequences are LGHNA and YSLEER. The ends were cut back, 1 base at V and 0 bases at J, with 13 bases in the middle. This CDR3 has 17 residues. This chain's CDR3 is CASSQANVAYSGNTIYF. The CDR3 DNA follows: TGCGCCAGCAGCCAAGCAAATGTGGCCTACTCTGGAAACACCATATATTTT.

V is TRBV29-1 and J is TRBJ2-1; 9 nucleotides match TRBD1. Germline V lookup: CDR1 SQVTM, CDR2 ANQGSEA. This CDR3 spans 15 amino acids. V lost 5 bases, J lost 7 bases, and 12 bases stayed unmatched. The CDR3 here is CSVYLRDRDLNEQFF. The CDR3 DNA sequence: TGCAGCGTTTACTTACGGGACAGGGATTTAAATGAGCAGTTCTTC.

V usage is TRBV12-3 or TRBV12-4 and J usage is TRBJ2-2; D remains ambiguous. The CDR3 consists of 15 residues. V shed 5 bases and J shed 1 base, with 11 bases lying between them. The CDR3 DNA sequence: TGTGCCAGCAGTCCCATAAGTCTGAACACCGGGGAGCTGTTTTTT. The encoded protein is CASSPISLNTGELFF.

The chain carries TRBV5-6 and TRBJ1-2; no clear D gene. This CDR3 contains 14 residues. CDR1 is SGHDT, CDR2 YYEEEE, per germline. The V gene lost 4 bases and the J gene lost 0 bases, with 10 bases spanning the gap. The CDR3 nucleotides read TGTGCCAGCAGCCCGGTTGCAGCTAACTATGGCTACACCTTC. Amino acid sequence: CASSPVAANYGYTF.

Concerning this clonotype: One end of the junction fails to match germline, which may point to a read error. The chain employs TRBV2 and TRBJ2-3, with D possibly being TRBD2 (5 bases). CDR1 is SNHLY, CDR2 FYNNEI, per germline. This CDR3 comprises 15 residues. CDR3 nucleotide sequence: TGTGCCAGCAGTGAACCGTTTTCTAGCACAGATATGCAGTATTTT. It codes for CASSEPFSSTDMQYF. The full variable domain, rest sourced from reference TRBV2 and TRBJ2-3, is EPEVTQTPSHQVTQMGQEVILRCVPISNHLYFYWYRQILGQKVEFLVSFYNNEISEKSEIFDDQFSVERPDGSNFTLKIRSTKLEDSAMYFCASSEPFSSTDMQYFGPGTRLTVL.

In its sample, this clonotype was seen many times. V and J are TRBV12-3 or TRBV12-4 and TRBJ1-2, with D unclear. The CDR3 is 13 residues long. The V end lost 5 bases, the J end lost 8 bases, and 15 bases lay between the germline ends. CDR3 protein: CASSPPGEDGYTF. CDR3 DNA: TGTGCCAGCAGTCCCCCCGGGGAAGACGGCTACACCTTC.

The V gene is TRBV24-1, the J gene TRBJ1-1; the D is unclear. The CDR3 spans 15 residues. The germline V gene has CDR1 KGHDR and CDR2 SFDVKD. The ends were cut back, 3 bases at V and 0 bases at J, with 10 bases in the middle. The CDR3 region has the DNA TGTGCCACCAGTGATACCCGATATTTGAACACTGAAGCTTTCTTT. Protein: CATSDTRYLNTEAFF.

The chain combines TRBV12-3 or TRBV12-4 with TRBJ1-6; a possible D gene is TRBD1 (6 bases). The ends were cut back, 3 bases at V and 10 bases at J, with 13 bases in the middle. The CDR3 contains 14 residues. In DNA, the CDR3 is TGTGCCAGCAGTTTCCCCAGGGGTGGGTCACCCCTCCACTTT. Encoded protein: CASSFPRGGSPLHF.

This clonotype was counted many times. The genes are TRBV7-2 and TRBJ1-2; 8 bases align to TRBD1. The trim removed 1 base at V and 1 base at J, leaving 8 bases unmatched. This CDR3 is built from 17 residues. Germline V CDR1 and CDR2: SGHTA, FQGNSA. This CDR3 is CASSLGFRDRNNYGYTF. As DNA, the CDR3 is TGTGCCAGCAGCTTAGGATTTAGGGACAGGAATAACTATGGCTACACCTTC.

There are a few counts of this clonotype. The chain uses TRBV7-6 and TRBJ1-1; possibly TRBD1 for D (5 bases). The CDR3 sequence is 16 residues long. CDR1 SGHVS and CDR2 FNYEAQ come from the germline V gene. V was shortened by 2 bases and J by 3 bases, with 16 bases between the two germline ends. CDR3 in amino acids: CASSLKVWQGDTEAFF. CDR3 nucleotides: TGTGCCAGCAGCTTAAAGGTGTGGCAAGGGGACACTGAAGCTTTCTTT. Full variable domain (missing parts from reference TRBV7-6 and TRBJ1-1): GAGVSQSPRYKVTKRGQDVALRCDPISGHVSLYWYRQALGQGPEFLTYFNYEAQQDKSGLPNDRFSAERPEGSISTLTIQRTEQRDSAMYRCASSLKVWQGDTEAFFGQGTRLTVV.

The chain is built from TRBV29-1 and TRBJ1-2, with D unresolved. The V gene lost 1 base and the J gene lost 3 bases, with 18 bases spanning the gap. Germline V lookup: CDR1 SQVTM, CDR2 ANQGSEA. This CDR3 comprises 16 residues. CDR3 nucleotides: TGCAGCGTTGAAGGAGGGTCGGAGGACTCTCACTATGGCTACACCTTC. This encodes CSVEGGSEDSHYGYTF.

V and J are TRBV6-2 or TRBV6-3 and TRBJ1-5; TRBD1 is a possible D gene (6 bases). The V end was cut by 2 bases, the J end by 7 bases, with 18 bases between. Germline CDR1 and CDR2: MNHEY and SVGEGT. CDR3 length equals 16 residues. CDR3 bases: TGTGCCAGCAGTTACGTCCCGAGGGGGGCTCCCCAGCCCCAGCATTTT. It specifies CASSYVPRGAPQPQHF.

This clonotype came up a few times. V is TRBV5-5 and J is TRBJ2-7; tentatively, D is TRBD2 (5 bases). The CDR3 length is 12 residues. Trimming took off 3 bases at V and 7 bases at J, with 11 bases between the two ends. Germline V lookup: CDR1 SGHKS, CDR2 YYEKEE (reference sequence). The CDR3, as DNA: TGTGCCAGCAGCTCAGGACTGTGGGAGCAGTACTTC. Translating it yields CASSSGLWEQYF.

This clonotype was counted only a few times. The V gene is TRBV28, the J gene TRBJ2-3; TRBD2 matches at 7 bases. The CDR3 has 15 residues. From germline, CDR1 is MDHEN and CDR2 SYDVKM. V was clipped by 10 bases and J by 6 bases; unmatched bases: 16. The CDR3 region has the DNA TGTGCCACCCTGTCCACTAGCGTTCGGTCGGATACGCAGTATTTT. Its translation is CATLSTSVRSDTQYF.

This clonotype showed up many times. The chain carries TRBV12-3 or TRBV12-4 and TRBJ2-7; the match to TRBD2 covers 10 bases. The CDR3 has 14 residues. The trim removed 2 bases at V and 5 bases at J, leaving 3 bases unmatched. The CDR3 region has the DNA TGTGCCAGCAGTTTACCGGGGACTAGCGACGAGCAGTACTTC. Translated: CASSLPGTSDEQYF.

The V gene is TRBV19, the J gene TRBJ2-1; D ambiguous. Trimming pared 9 bases from V and 8 bases from J, leaving 14 bases between. Germline V gene lookup returns CDR1 LNHDA and CDR2 SQIVND (reference sequence). The length of the CDR3 is 12 residues. The CDR3 loop is CASSQYSDEQFF. CDR3 DNA: TGTGCCAGCAGTCAATACAGCGATGAGCAGTTCTTC.

The chain links TRBV20-1 to TRBJ1-1, with D perhaps matching TRBD1 (6 bases). The V and J ends lost 0 bases and 2 bases respectively, with 10 bases between them. Per germline, CDR1 DFQATT and CDR2 SNEGSKA (reference sequence). The length of the CDR3 is 14 residues. CDR3 nucleotide sequence: TGCAGTGCTAGAGATCTACAGGGAAACACTGAAGCTTTCTTT. Translated: CSARDLQGNTEAFF.

The rearrangement links TRBV13 to TRBJ2-4, with D perhaps TRBD2 (5 bases). V was cut by 11 bases and J by 3 bases, with 14 bases left in between. CDR1 PRHDT and CDR2 FYEKMQ come from the germline V gene (reference sequence). CDR3 length: 13 residues. The CDR3 region is CASAAGLKNIQYF. The CDR3 coding sequence is TGTGCCTCTGCGGCCGGACTCAAAAACATTCAGTACTTC.

This clonotype was observed a handful of times. The CDR3 here is CASSHRDRVSGANVLTF. The CDR3 bases are TGTGCCAGCAGTCACCGGGACAGGGTCTCTGGGGCCAACGTCCTGACTTTC. The chain employs TRBV12-3 or TRBV12-4 and TRBJ2-6; 9 bases line up with TRBD1. The CDR3 contains 17 residues. V was pared by 5 bases and J by 0 bases, with 5 bases of the junction left unmatched.

The rearrangement joins TRBV27 to TRBJ1-5; D not resolved. The CDR3 covers 14 residues. CDR1 is MNHEY and CDR2 is SMNVEV in the germline V gene (reference sequence). Trimming left V 8 bases short and J 2 bases short, with 13 bases between. CDR3 loop: CASAIASGNQPQHF. The DNA for the CDR3 is TGTGCCAGCGCCATTGCTTCGGGCAATCAGCCCCAGCATTTT.

J is TRBJ1-1 and V is TRBV6-2 or TRBV6-3; D is unclear. Looked up from germline, CDR1 is MNHEY and CDR2 is SVGEGT. The V end was cut by 7 bases, the J end by 2 bases, with 14 bases between. This CDR3 comprises 14 residues. CDR3 bases: TGTGCCAGCAATCTCCGGGAAATTAACACTGAAGCTTTCTTT. Encoded protein: CASNLREINTEAFF.

With regard to this clonotype: Given a much more abundant clone one base away, this may be a read error. The rearrangement uses TRBV12-5 and TRBJ1-1; no clear D gene. Looked up from germline, CDR1 is LGHNT and CDR2 is FRNRAP. Trimming shortened V by 0 bases and J by 3 bases, and 5 bases separated the two germline ends. The CDR3 is 13 amino acids. The CDR3 loop is CASGLVTDTEAFF. The DNA for the CDR3 is TGTGCTAGTGGTTTGGTAACGGACACTGAAGCTTTCTTT.

The sample holds a few counts of this clonotype. The chain has TRBV14 and TRBJ2-1, with 9 bases lining up with TRBD2. Looked up from germline, CDR1 is SGHDN and CDR2 is FVKESK. The CDR3 is 15 residues long. The V gene end was trimmed by 4 bases and the J gene end by 10 bases; junction bases not matched to a gene: 11. CDR3: CASSRVASGVGEQFF. CDR3 bases: TGTGCCAGCAGCCGAGTGGCTAGCGGGGTAGGGGAGCAGTTCTTC. Based on the CDR3 plus reference TRBV14 and TRBJ2-1, the full variable domain is EAGVTQFPSHSVIEKGQTVTLRCDPISGHDNLYWYRRVMGKEIKFLLHFVKESKQDESGMPNNRFLAERTGGTYSTLKVQPAELEDSGVYFCASSRVASGVGEQFFGPGTRLTVL.

The chain links TRBV7-9 to TRBJ2-7, with 12 bases matching TRBD1. Germline V gene lookup returns CDR1 SEHNR and CDR2 FQNEAQ (reference sequence). The CDR3 consists of 13 residues. Trimming cost V 8 bases and J 5 bases; bases outside gene matches: 4. CDR3: CASGDRGRNEQYF. For the CDR3, the DNA is TGTGCCAGCGGGGACAGGGGGCGGAACGAGCAGTACTTC. The variable domain in full, completed from reference TRBV7-9 and TRBJ2-7, reads DTGVSQNPRHKITKRGQNVTFRCDPISEHNRLYWYRQTLGQGPEFLTYFQNEAQLEKSRLLSDRFSAERPKGSFSTLEIQRTEQGDSAMYLCASGDRGRNEQYFGPGTRLTVT.

The chain combines TRBV7-9 with TRBJ1-4; possibly TRBD1 for D (6 bases). There are 15 residues in the CDR3. The germline CDR1 and CDR2 sequences are SEHNR and FQNEAQ (reference sequence). Trimming left V 4 bases short and J 3 bases short, with 12 bases between. The CDR3 DNA follows: TGTGCCAGCAGCTCCGTCAGGGGCCCTAATGAAAAACTGTTTTTT. Translating gives CASSSVRGPNEKLFF.

This clonotype was observed a few times. V is TRBV10-3 and J is TRBJ1-2; D call uncertain. This CDR3 spans 14 amino acids. Trimming cost V 3 bases and J 5 bases, with 13 bases left between them. Germline CDR1 is ENHRY and CDR2 is SYGVKD. CDR3 coding DNA: TGTGCCATCAGTGACCCTGACGCCTTATATGGCTACACCTTC. Translation: CAISDPDALYGYTF.

This clonotype was seen only a few times. The chain links TRBV4-1 to TRBJ2-1, with 10 bases that match TRBD2. There are 15 residues in the CDR3. The germline gives CDR1 MGHRA, CDR2 YSYEKL. J was trimmed by 5 bases and V by 4 bases; bases with no gene match: 5. The CDR3 sequence: CASSLLAGADNEQFF. CDR3 bases: TGCGCCAGCAGCCTCCTAGCGGGGGCGGACAATGAGCAGTTCTTC.

Details on this clonotype: This may stem from a read error, because a much larger clone lies one nucleotide away. The chain uses TRBV7-6 and TRBJ2-3, with D unresolved. The ends were cut back, 8 bases at V and 0 bases at J, with 15 bases in the middle. This CDR3 comprises 15 residues. Germline values: CDR1 SGHVS, CDR2 FNYEAQ. CDR3 region: CASEEFVYSTDTQYF. The DNA for the CDR3 is TGTGCCAGCGAGGAGTTTGTGTATAGCACAGATACGCAGTATTTT. The full variable domain, completed using reference TRBV7-6 and TRBJ2-3, is GAGVSQSPRYKVTKRGQDVALRCDPISGHVSLYWYRQALGQGPEFLTYFNYEAQQDKSGLPNDRFSAERPEGSISTLTIQRTEQRDSAMYRCASEEFVYSTDTQYFGPGTRLTVL.

The rearrangement links TRBV5-6 to TRBJ1-5; 8 nucleotides line up with TRBD1. Trimming removed 0 bases from V and 3 bases from J; junction bases left unmatched: 5. From germline, CDR1 is SGHDT and CDR2 YYEEEE. The CDR3 spans 16 residues. The CDR3, as DNA: TGTGCCAGCAGCTTGGGACAGGGGCCCTCCAATCAGCCCCAGCATTTT. It specifies CASSLGQGPSNQPQHF.